This T cell receptor beta chain was recorded in a study of human T cells and chemical hapten exposure. Germline CDR1 reads LGHDT; CDR2 reads YNNKEL (reference sequence). The V and J ends lost 1 base and 1 base respectively, with 7 bases between them. The CDR3 length is 14 residues. Broader study findings: TCRs at a frequency above 1 in 1000 stayed unchanged with DPC sensitization. Controls formed significantly fewer large CDR3 similarity clusters than expanded TCRs did.

Library preparation tagged each individual cDNA molecule with a unique molecular identifier. MiXCR was run by TCRdb on the RACE reads, yielding one entry per CDR3 protein. Among tens of thousands of distinct CDR3 sequences listed, 10% were seen once. Indicated time point: patch test 2, 6 weeks after DPC sensitization. Treatment reported: therapeutic diphenylcyclopropenone sensitization with weekly scalp DPC. This clonotype was picked up a small number of times. The target antigen is unknown. This specimen consisted of whole blood, obtained in connection with sensitization to the hapten diphenylcyclopropenone (DPC). The clonotype originates from a woman between 50 and 59 years old with alopecia areata. Some clones in this sample may be carry-over from other donors' samples. V gene TRBV3-1 combines with J gene TRBJ1-1; D gene ambiguous. The CDR3: CASSQGTANTEAFF. CDR3 in DNA: TGTGCCAGCAGCCAAGGGACGGCGAACACTGAAGCTTTCTTT. Using reference TRBV3-1 and TRBJ1-1 for the parts outside the CDR3, the full variable domain is DTAVSQTPKYLVTQMGNDKSIKCEQNLGHDTMYWYKQDSKKFLKIMFSYNNKELIINETVPNRFSPKSPDKAHLNLHINSLELGDSAVYFCASSQGTANTEAFFGQGTRLTVV.